The clone carrying this TCR beta chain was seen a handful of times. The source of the sample is a study of T cells after somatic rescue of genetic block. This CDR3 contains 13 residues. After removal of 4 bases from V and 4 bases from J, the junction contained 4 bases not matched to a gene. Germline V gene lookup returns CDR1 SGHRS and CDR2 YFSETQ. Clones were read by immunoSEQ multiplex PCR, and TCRdb kept only the in-frame ones, dropping some. The top ten hold under 35% of the sample, which has 14,000 to 15,000 clones, roughly 71% seen once. The TCR sequence derives from a man aged 18 to 29. The sample was peripheral blood mononuclear cells (PBMCs). The genes are TRBV5-1 and TRBJ1-2, with 7 bases identical to TRBD1. The CDR3 protein is CASSATGAYGYTF. CDR3 DNA: TGCGCCAGCAGCGCCACAGGGGCCTATGGCTACACCTTC.